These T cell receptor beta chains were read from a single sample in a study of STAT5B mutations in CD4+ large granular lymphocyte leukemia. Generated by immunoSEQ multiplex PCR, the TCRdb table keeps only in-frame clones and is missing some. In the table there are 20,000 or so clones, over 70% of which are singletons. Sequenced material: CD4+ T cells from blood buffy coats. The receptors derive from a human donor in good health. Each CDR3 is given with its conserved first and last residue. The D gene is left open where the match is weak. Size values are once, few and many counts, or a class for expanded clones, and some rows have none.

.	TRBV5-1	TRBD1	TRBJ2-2	TGCGCCAGCAGCCAGACAGGGGGGAACCGGGAGCTGTTTTTT	CASSQTGGNRELFF
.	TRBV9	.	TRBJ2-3	TGTGCCAGCAGCGTATATAGAGGTGGACGGACCTCTAGCACAGATACGCAGTATTTT	CASSVYRGGRTSSTDTQYF
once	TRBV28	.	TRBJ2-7	TGTGCCAGCAGTTTAGGGGGGTGGATGGGCTACGAGCAGTACTTC	CASSLGGWMGYEQYF
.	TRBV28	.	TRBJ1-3	TGTGCCACCCAGAGGGCGGGAAACACCATATATTTT	CATQRAGNTIYF
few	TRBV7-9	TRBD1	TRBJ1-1	TGTGCCAGCAGCCCGAGACAGGGGTGGGATGAAGCTTTCTTT	CASSPRQGWDEAFF
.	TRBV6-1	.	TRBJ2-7	TGTGCCAGCAGCGACTTACCGCCTGGCGAGCAGTACTTC	CASSDLPPGEQYF
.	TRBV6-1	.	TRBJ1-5	TGTGCCAGCAGTGAAGCCAGGGATCAGCCCCAGCATTTT	CASSEARDQPQHF
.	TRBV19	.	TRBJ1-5	TGTGCCAGTAGTATGGATAGGGGTCAGCCCCAGCATTTT	CASSMDRGQPQHF
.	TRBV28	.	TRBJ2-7	TGTGCCAGCAGCGAGGGTCCCTACGAGCAGTACTTC	CASSEGPYEQYF
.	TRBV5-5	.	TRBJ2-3	TGTGCCAGCAGCCCTAACCCCGTAGCGGAGATCACAGATACGCAGTATTTT	CASSPNPVAEITDTQYF
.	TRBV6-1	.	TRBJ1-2	TGTGCCAGCAGTGAAGACCTTTTTATAGGAGGCTATGGCTACACCTTC	CASSEDLFIGGYGYTF
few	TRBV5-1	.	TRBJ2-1	TGCGCCAGCAGCTCAGCCGGGACAGTGGGAGGCTACAATGAGCAGTTCTTC	CASSSAGTVGGYNEQFF
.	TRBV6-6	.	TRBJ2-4	TGTGCCAGCATAAAGGAGGGGGCGCCTAGCATTCAGTACTTC	CASIKEGAPSIQYF
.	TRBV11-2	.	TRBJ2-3	TGTGCCAGCAGCTTAGACGGGGGCGGGGCAGATACGCAGTATTTT	CASSLDGGGADTQYF
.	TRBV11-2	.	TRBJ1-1	TGTGCCAGCAGCTCCGCCGGCCCAGTAGAAGCTTTCTTT	CASSSAGPVEAFF
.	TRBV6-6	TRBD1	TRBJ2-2	TGTGCCAGCAGTTCCGTCGGACAGGGAGCCACCGGGGAGCTGTTTTTT	CASSSVGQGATGELFF
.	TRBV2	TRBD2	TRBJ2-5	TGTGCCTTCAGGGAAGGACTAGCAGAGACCCAGTACTTC	CAFREGLAETQYF
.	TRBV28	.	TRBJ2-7	TGTGCCAGCAGCCTCAGCATGATGTACGAGCAGTACTTC	CASSLSMMYEQYF
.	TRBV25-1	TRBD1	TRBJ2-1	TGTGCCAGCCAACGAGGACAGGGGGGTGAGCAGTTCTTC	CASQRGQGGEQFF
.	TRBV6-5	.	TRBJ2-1	TGTGCCAGCAGTCGGGTCGGGAGCTACAATGAGCAGTTCTTC	CASSRVGSYNEQFF
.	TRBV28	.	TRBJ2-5	TGTGCCAGCAGTTTACGTACGTCCCCGGGTCTCCAAGAGACCCAGTACTTC	CASSLRTSPGLQETQYF
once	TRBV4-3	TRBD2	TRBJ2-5	TGCGCCAGCAGCCAAGACCCGACTAGCGGGGGGCCACAAGGGACCCAGTACTTC	CASSQDPTSGGPQGTQYF
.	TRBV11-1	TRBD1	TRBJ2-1	TGTGCCAGCAGCTTAGTGGGGACAGGTATTATCGAGCAGTTCTTC	CASSLVGTGIIEQFF
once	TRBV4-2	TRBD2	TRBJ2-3	TGTGCCAGCTCCGAAGGACTAGCGGGAGTAGATACGCAGTATTTT	CASSEGLAGVDTQYF
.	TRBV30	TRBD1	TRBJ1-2	TGTGCCTGGAGTCGACAGGGTGGCTATGGCTACACCTTC	CAWSRQGGYGYTF
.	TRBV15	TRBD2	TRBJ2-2	TGTGCCACCAGCAGGGGACTAGCGGGGAACACCGGGGAGCTGTTTTTT	CATSRGLAGNTGELFF
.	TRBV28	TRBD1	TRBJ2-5	TGTGCCAGCAGCCTCCCGACAGGGGTTGGGGAGACCCAGTACTTC	CASSLPTGVGETQYF
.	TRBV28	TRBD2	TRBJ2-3	TGTGCCTCTCCCGCAGCGGGAGGGGGCACAGATACGCAGTATTTT	CASPAAGGGTDTQYF
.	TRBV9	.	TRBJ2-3	TGTGCCAGCAGCGTTCGTAGCGGCACAGATACGCAGTATTTT	CASSVRSGTDTQYF
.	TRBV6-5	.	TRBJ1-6	TGTGCCAGCAGTTACAGGGCCTCACCCCTCCACTTT	CASSYRASPLHF
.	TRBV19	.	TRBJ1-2	TGTGCCAGCTCACGGGATACCCATGGCTACACCTTC	CASSRDTHGYTF
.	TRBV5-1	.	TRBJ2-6	TGCGCCAGCAGCACCCCGGAGTTTGGGGCCAACGTCCTGACTTTC	CASSTPEFGANVLTF
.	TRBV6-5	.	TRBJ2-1	TGTGCCAGCAGTTCGCCTCCCCGGGGCGGTGAGCAGTTCTTC	CASSSPPRGGEQFF
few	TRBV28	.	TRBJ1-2	TGTGCCAGCAGTCTTTTCAGAGGTGGTGATGGCTACACCTTC	CASSLFRGGDGYTF
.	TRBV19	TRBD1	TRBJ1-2	TGTGCCAGTAGTAACCCGGGACAGGGCTTATCCTTTTATGGCTACACCTTC	CASSNPGQGLSFYGYTF
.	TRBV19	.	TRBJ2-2	TGTGCCAGTAGTCCGCGACTGAACACCGGGGAGCTGTTTTTT	CASSPRLNTGELFF